The 9 T cell receptor beta chains presented below share a single source sample, sequenced in a study of blood T cell repertoires in COVID-19. TCRdb's table, derived via immunoSEQ multiplex PCR, lists solely in-frame clones and lacks some. Counted here are some 330,000 clones, more than 85% occurring once; the ten biggest clones make up roughly 18%. What was sequenced was PBMCs or T cells enriched from blood (not recorded which). These receptors all stem from a woman aged 25-40 years who had recovered from COVID-19.

The J gene is TRBJ2-7, the V gene TRBV5-6, with 7 bases that match TRBD2. Trimming cost V 5 bases and J 7 bases; bases outside gene matches: 15. The germline V gene encodes CDR1 SGHDT and CDR2 YYEEEE. This CDR3 is 15 amino acids long. This CDR3 is CASSRPGGSLREQYF. CDR3 DNA: TGTGCCAGCAGTCGTCCGGGCGGGAGTCTTCGTGAGCAGTACTTC. Filled out from reference TRBV5-6 and TRBJ2-7, the complete variable domain reads DAGVTQSPTHLIKTRGQQVTLRCSPKSGHDTVSWYQQALGQGPQFIFQYYEEEERQRGNFPDRFSGHQFPNYSSELNVNALLLGDSALYLCASSRPGGSLREQYFGPGTRLTVT.

The chain couples TRBV4-3 to TRBJ2-1; TRBD2 matches 7 bases. CDR1 is LGHNA and CDR2 is YSLEER in the germline V gene. Germline trimming cut 0 bases from V and 3 bases from J; bases unmatched to any gene: 5. The length of the CDR3 is 16 residues. The CDR3 loop is CASSQDAGVYYNEQFF. The DNA of the CDR3 is TGCGCCAGCAGCCAAGATGCGGGAGTGTACTACAATGAGCAGTTCTTC.

The gene calls are TRBV15 and TRBJ1-4; a weak D match, TRBD1 (5 bases). Germline V gene data show CDR1 as LNHNV and CDR2 as YYDKDF (reference sequence). The CDR3 consists of 15 residues. V was trimmed by 1 base and J by 8 bases, leaving 14 bases between them. The CDR3 loop is CATSRGGTSGEKLFF. CDR3 DNA sequence: TGTGCCACCAGCAGAGGAGGGACTAGCGGGGAAAAACTGTTTTTT.

The rearrangement links TRBV28 to TRBJ2-2; D gene ambiguous. Germline loops: CDR1 MDHEN, CDR2 SYDVKM. The V gene lost 7 bases and the J gene lost 3 bases, with 15 bases spanning the gap. The CDR3 length is 15 residues. The CDR3 DNA sequence: TGTGCCAGCACCTTCGACAACGGTCACACCGGGGAGCTGTTTTTT. Protein: CASTFDNGHTGELFF. Complete variable domain (other parts from reference TRBV28 and TRBJ2-2): DVKVTQSSRYLVKRTGEKVFLECVQDMDHENMFWYRQDPGLGLRLIYFSYDVKMKEKGDIPEGYSVSREKKERFSLILESASTNQTSMYLCASTFDNGHTGELFFGEGSRLTVL.

This sequence joins TRBV30 and TRBJ1-2, with 10 bases lining up with TRBD1. The CDR3 runs to 14 residues. After removal of 0 bases from V and 6 bases from J, the junction contained 4 bases not matched to a gene. Per the germline V gene, CDR1 is GTSNPN and CDR2 is SVGIG (reference sequence). Here the CDR3 reads CAWSVIGTGDGYTF. CDR3 coding DNA: TGTGCCTGGAGTGTAATCGGGACAGGGGATGGCTACACCTTC.

V gene TRBV19 combines with J gene TRBJ1-2; D gene uncertain. V lost 4 bases and J 4 bases, leaving 10 bases between the germline ends. Germline loops: CDR1 LNHDA, CDR2 SQIVND (reference sequence). CDR3 length: 13 residues. This CDR3 reads CASSNTARYGYTF. Here the CDR3 DNA reads TGTGCCAGTAGTAACACAGCTCGCTATGGCTACACCTTC. Using reference TRBV19 and TRBJ1-2 for the parts outside the CDR3, the full variable domain is DGGITQSPKYLFRKEGQNVTLSCEQNLNHDAMYWYRQDPGQGLRLIYYSQIVNDFQKGDIAEGYSVSREKKESFPLTVTSAQKNPTAFYLCASSNTARYGYTFGSGTRLTVV.

CDR3 residues: CASSYVTGYGYTF. Here the CDR3 DNA reads TGTGCCAGCAGTTACGTAACAGGGTATGGCTACACCTTC. The chain is built from TRBV6-2 or TRBV6-3 and TRBJ1-2; the D gene is possibly TRBD1 (6 bases). Trimming cost V 2 bases and J 5 bases, with 9 bases left between them. This CDR3 has 13 amino acids. Germline V gives CDR1 MNHEY, CDR2 SVGEGT.

The CDR3 protein is CASSLPLAGEGEKLFF. CDR3 coding DNA: TGTGCCAGCAGTCTCCCCCTGGCAGGGGAGGGTGAAAAACTGTTTTTT. This chain links TRBV27 with TRBJ1-4; D possibly corresponds to TRBD1 (6 bases). With 5 bases removed from V and 7 bases from J, the gap between germline ends came to 20 bases. The germline V gene encodes CDR1 MNHEY and CDR2 SMNVEV (reference sequence). The CDR3 consists of 16 residues.

The chain joins TRBV29-1 to TRBJ1-5; D not certain. Trimming took off 5 bases at V and 0 bases at J, with 11 bases between the two ends. This CDR3 comprises 14 residues. Germline V gene lookup returns CDR1 SQVTM and CDR2 ANQGSEA. The chain's CDR3 is CSVLLHDSNQPQHF. CDR3 sequence (DNA): TGCAGCGTTCTCTTACATGATAGCAATCAGCCCCAGCATTTT.